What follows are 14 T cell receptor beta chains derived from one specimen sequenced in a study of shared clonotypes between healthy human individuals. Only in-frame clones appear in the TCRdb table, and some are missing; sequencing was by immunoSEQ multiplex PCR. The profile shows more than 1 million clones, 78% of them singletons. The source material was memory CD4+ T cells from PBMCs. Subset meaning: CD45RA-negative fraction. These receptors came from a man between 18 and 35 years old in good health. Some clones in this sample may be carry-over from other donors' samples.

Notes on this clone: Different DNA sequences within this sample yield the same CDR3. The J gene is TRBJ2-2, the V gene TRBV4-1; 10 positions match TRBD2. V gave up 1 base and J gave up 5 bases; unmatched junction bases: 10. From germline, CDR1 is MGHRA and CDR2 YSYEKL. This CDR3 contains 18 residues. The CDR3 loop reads CASSQGGLAGVGTGELFF. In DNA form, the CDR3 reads TGCGCCAGCAGCCAAGGCGGGCTAGCGGGAGTTGGGACCGGGGAGCTGTTTTTT.

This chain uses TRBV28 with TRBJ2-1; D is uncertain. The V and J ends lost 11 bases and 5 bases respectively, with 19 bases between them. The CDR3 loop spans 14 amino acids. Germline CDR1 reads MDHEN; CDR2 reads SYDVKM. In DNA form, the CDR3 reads TGTGCCGCAATTGATAGTCGGGTCCACAATGAGCAGTTCTTC. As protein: CAAIDSRVHNEQFF.

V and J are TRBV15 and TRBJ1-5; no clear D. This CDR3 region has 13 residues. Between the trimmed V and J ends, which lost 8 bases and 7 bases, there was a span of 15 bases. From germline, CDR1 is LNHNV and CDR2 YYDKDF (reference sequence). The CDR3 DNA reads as TGTGCCACCTCGGAGCGTAATGGGCAGCCCCAGCATTTT. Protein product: CATSERNGQPQHF. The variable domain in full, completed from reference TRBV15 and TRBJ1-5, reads DAMVIQNPRYQVTQFGKPVTLSCSQTLNHNVMYWYQQKSSQAPKLLFHYYDKDFNNEADTPDNFQSRRPNTSFCFLDIRSPGLGDTAMYLCATSERNGQPQHFGDGTRLSIL.

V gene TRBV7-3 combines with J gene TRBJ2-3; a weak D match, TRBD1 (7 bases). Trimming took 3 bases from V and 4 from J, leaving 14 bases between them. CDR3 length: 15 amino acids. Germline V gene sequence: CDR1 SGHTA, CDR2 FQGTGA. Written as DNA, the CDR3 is TGTGCCAGCAGCTTTCTAGGGGGCGGGGCAGATACGCAGTATTTT. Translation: CASSFLGGGADTQYF.

CDR3 nucleotides: TGTGCCAGCAGTTCCGGACAGGGGGGGCACTATGGCTACACCTTC. Protein product: CASSSGQGGHYGYTF. The J gene is TRBJ1-2, the V gene TRBV28, with 10 bases identical to TRBD1. V was pared by 4 bases and J by 3 bases, with 5 bases of the junction left unmatched. Per the germline V gene, CDR1 is MDHEN and CDR2 is SYDVKM. The CDR3 covers 15 residues.

This CDR3 reads CAWSVQRGYNEQFF. DNA of the CDR3: TGTGCCTGGAGTGTACAGCGGGGGTACAATGAGCAGTTCTTC. J is TRBJ2-1 and V is TRBV30; 8 positions match TRBD2. V dropped 0 bases and J dropped 4; count of bases not matched to a gene: 2. Germline assignment: CDR1 GTSNPN and CDR2 SVGIG (reference sequence). The CDR3 loop spans 14 amino acids.

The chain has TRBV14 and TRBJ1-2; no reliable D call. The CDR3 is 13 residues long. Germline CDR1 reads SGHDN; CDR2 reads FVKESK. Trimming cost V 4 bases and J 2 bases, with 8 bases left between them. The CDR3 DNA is TGTGCCAGCAGCCCCGTCAGGAACTATGGCTACACCTTC. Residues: CASSPVRNYGYTF.

The CDR3 here is CAWRRNYGYTF. In DNA, the CDR3 is TGTGCCTGGAGGCGGAACTATGGCTACACCTTC. V usage is TRBV30 and J usage is TRBJ1-2; D unresolved. Per the germline V gene, CDR1 is GTSNPN and CDR2 is SVGIG (reference sequence). The V gene lost 3 bases and the J gene lost 2 bases, with 4 bases spanning the gap. The CDR3 length is 11 residues. The entire variable domain, with the rest obtained from reference TRBV30 and TRBJ1-2, is as follows: SQTIHQWPATLVQPVGSPLSLECTVEGTSNPNLYWYRQAAGRGLQLLFYSVGIGQISSEVPQNLSASRPQDRQFILSSKKLLLSDSGFYLCAWRRNYGYTFGSGTRLTVV.

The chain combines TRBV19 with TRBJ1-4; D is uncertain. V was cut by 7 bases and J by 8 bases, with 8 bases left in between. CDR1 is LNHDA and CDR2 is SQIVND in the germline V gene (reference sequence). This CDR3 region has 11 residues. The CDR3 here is CASTAREKLFF. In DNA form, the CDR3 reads TGTGCCAGTACCGCCAGGGAAAAACTGTTTTTT.

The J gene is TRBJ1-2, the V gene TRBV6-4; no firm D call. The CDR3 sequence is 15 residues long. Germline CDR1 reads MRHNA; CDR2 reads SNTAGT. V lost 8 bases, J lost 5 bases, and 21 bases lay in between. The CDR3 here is CASRVASGRLYGYTF. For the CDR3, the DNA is TGTGCCAGCCGCGTCGCGTCAGGCCGCCTATATGGCTACACCTTC.

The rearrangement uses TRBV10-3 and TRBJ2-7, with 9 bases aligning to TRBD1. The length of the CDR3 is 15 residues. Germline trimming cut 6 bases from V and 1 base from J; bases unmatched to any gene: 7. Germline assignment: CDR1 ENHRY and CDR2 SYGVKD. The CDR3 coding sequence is TGTGCCATCAGGCAGACAGGGGGAAGGTCCTACGAGCAGTACTTC. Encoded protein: CAIRQTGGRSYEQYF.

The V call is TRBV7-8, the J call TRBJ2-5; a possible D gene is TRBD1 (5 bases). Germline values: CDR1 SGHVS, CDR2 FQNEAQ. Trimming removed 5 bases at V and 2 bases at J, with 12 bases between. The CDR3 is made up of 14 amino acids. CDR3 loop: CASSADRDQETQYF. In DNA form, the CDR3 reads TGTGCCAGCAGCGCTGACAGAGATCAAGAGACCCAGTACTTC.

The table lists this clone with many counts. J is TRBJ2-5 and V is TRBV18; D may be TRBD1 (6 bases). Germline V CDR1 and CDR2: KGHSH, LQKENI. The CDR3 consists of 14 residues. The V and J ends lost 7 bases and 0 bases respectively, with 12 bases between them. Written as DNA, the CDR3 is TGTGCCAGCTTGGAGGACAGACACCAAGAGACCCAGTACTTC. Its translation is CASLEDRHQETQYF. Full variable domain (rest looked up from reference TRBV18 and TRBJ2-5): NAGVMQNPRHLVRRRGQEARLRCSPMKGHSHVYWYRQLPEEGLKFMVYLQKENIIDESGMPKERFSAEFPKEGPSILRIQQVVRGDSAAYFCASLEDRHQETQYFGPGTRLLVL.

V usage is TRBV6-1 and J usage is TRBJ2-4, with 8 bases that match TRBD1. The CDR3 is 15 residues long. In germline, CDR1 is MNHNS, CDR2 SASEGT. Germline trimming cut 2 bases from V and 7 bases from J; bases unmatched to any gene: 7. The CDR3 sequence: CASSERRAGGNIQYF. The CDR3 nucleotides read TGTGCCAGCAGTGAAAGGCGGGCAGGGGGCAACATTCAGTACTTC.